These 7 T cell receptor beta chains were sequenced from one sample in a study of T-cell reconstitution after alpha-beta-depleted transplantation in children. The TCRbeta library incorporated unique molecular identifiers. MiXCR, run by TCRdb on the PCR reads, gives a single entry per CDR3 protein. This sample has 580,000 or so distinct CDR3 sequences, with under 25% found just once. The specimen was PBMCs, mostly from graft donor cells, collected 360 days after TCRalphabeta/CD19-depleted stem cell transplant. The origin of the receptors is a boy in the first two years of life who had a stem cell transplant for acute myeloid leukemia, so the T cells may come from the graft donor.

This clonotype was observed at least ten times. The V call is TRBV12-3 or TRBV12-4, the J call TRBJ1-5; the match to TRBD1 covers 10 bases. This CDR3 region has 13 residues. V lost 5 bases, J lost 10 bases, and 5 bases stayed unmatched. DNA of the CDR3: TGTGCCAGCAGTAGGGACAGGGGCGATCCCCAGCATTTT. Its translation is CASSRDRGDPQHF.

At least ten counts were recorded for this clonotype. The chain recombines TRBV18 with TRBJ2-5; D possibly corresponds to TRBD2 (6 bases). Per germline, CDR1 KGHSH and CDR2 LQKENI. This CDR3 spans 16 amino acids. The ends were cut back, 1 base at V and 2 bases at J, with 14 bases in the middle. In DNA form, the CDR3 reads TGTGCCAGCTCACCACTCCCAGCGGGTTCACAAGAGACCCAGTACTTC. Amino acid sequence: CASSPLPAGSQETQYF.

This chain joins TRBV12-3 or TRBV12-4 and TRBJ2-1; D gene uncertain. V was shortened by 8 bases and J by 5 bases, with 7 bases between the two germline ends. There are 11 residues in the CDR3. For the CDR3, the DNA is TGTGCCAGCGGTCTACACAATGAGCAGTTCTTC. The encoded protein is CASGLHNEQFF.

CDR3 in DNA: TGCAGTGCTAGCCCGCAGGGCCAGCCCCAGCATTTT. Encoded protein: CSASPQGQPQHF. The chain uses TRBV20-1 and TRBJ1-5, with a tentative D call TRBD1 (5 bases). The germline V gene encodes CDR1 DFQATT and CDR2 SNEGSKA (reference sequence). The CDR3 length is 12 residues. The V end was cut by 3 bases, the J end by 7 bases, with 10 bases between.

This clonotype has ten or more counts. The rearrangement joins TRBV5-8 to TRBJ1-1, with a weak D call TRBD1 (6 bases). Trimming removed 0 bases from V and 0 bases from J, with 12 bases in between. The CDR3 contains 16 residues. In germline, CDR1 is SGHTS, CDR2 YDEGEE. CDR3 DNA: TGTGCCAGCAGCTTGGCCTGGACAGTGATGAACACTGAAGCTTTCTTT. This codes for CASSLAWTVMNTEAFF.

In its sample, this clonotype was seen a few times. The chain joins TRBV20-1 to TRBJ2-2, with 11 bases aligning to TRBD2. The J segment lost 4 bases and the V segment lost 0 bases, leaving 4 bases of the junction unmatched. CDR3 length: 16 amino acids. In germline, CDR1 is DFQATT, CDR2 SNEGSKA (reference sequence). CDR3 DNA sequence: TGCAGTGCTAGAGATCGACTAGCGGGGAGCACCGGGGAGCTGTTTTTT. This codes for CSARDRLAGSTGELFF.

This chain connects TRBV5-5 to TRBJ1-1; 11 bases fit TRBD1. Germline CDR1 reads SGHKS; CDR2 reads YYEKEE (reference sequence). The CDR3 is made up of 15 amino acids. V lost 2 bases, J lost 4 bases, and 4 bases stayed unmatched. The CDR3 DNA sequence: TGTGCCAGCAGCTTCACCGGGACAGGGGGCACTGAAGCTTTCTTT. This gives the protein CASSFTGTGGTEAFF.